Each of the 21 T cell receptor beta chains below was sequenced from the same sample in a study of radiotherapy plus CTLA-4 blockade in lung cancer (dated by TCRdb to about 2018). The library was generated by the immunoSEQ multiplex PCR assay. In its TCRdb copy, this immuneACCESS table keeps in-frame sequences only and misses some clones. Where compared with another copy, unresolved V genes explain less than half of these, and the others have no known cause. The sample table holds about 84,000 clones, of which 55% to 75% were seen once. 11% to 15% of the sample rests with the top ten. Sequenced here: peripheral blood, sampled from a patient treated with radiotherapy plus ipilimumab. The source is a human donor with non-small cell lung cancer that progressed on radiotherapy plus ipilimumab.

As DNA, the CDR3 is TGTGCCAGCAGAGGGTCTTTGGGCAACTATGGCTACACCTTC. It encodes CASRGSLGNYGYTF. The gene calls are TRBV5-6 and TRBJ1-2, with unresolved D. The V end was cut by 5 bases, the J end by 2 bases, with 13 bases between. The CDR3 loop spans 14 amino acids. Germline CDR1 is SGHDT and CDR2 is YYEEEE. The full variable domain, completed using reference TRBV5-6 and TRBJ1-2, is DAGVTQSPTHLIKTRGQQVTLRCSPKSGHDTVSWYQQALGQGPQFIFQYYEEEERQRGNFPDRFSGHQFPNYSSELNVNALLLGDSALYLCASRGSLGNYGYTFGSGTRLTVV.

The CDR3 loop is CASSPKTSGDQETQYF. The CDR3, as DNA: TGTGCCAGCTCACCTAAGACTAGCGGGGACCAAGAGACCCAGTACTTC. The V gene is TRBV18, the J gene TRBJ2-5; 11 bases fit TRBD2. Germline V CDR1 and CDR2: KGHSH, LQKENI. The CDR3 consists of 16 residues. The ends lost 3 bases at V and 0 bases at J; junction bases unmatched: 3.

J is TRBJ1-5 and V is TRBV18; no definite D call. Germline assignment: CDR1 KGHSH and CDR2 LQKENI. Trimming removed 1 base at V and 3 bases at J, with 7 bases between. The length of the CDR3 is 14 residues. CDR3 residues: CASSPLRVNQPQHF. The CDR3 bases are TGTGCCAGCTCACCACTTCGGGTCAATCAGCCCCAGCATTTT.

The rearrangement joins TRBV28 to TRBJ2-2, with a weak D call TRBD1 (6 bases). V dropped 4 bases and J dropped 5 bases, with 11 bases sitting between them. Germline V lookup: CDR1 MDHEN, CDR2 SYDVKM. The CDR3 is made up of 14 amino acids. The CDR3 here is CASSSAGETGELFF. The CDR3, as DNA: TGTGCCAGCAGTTCCGCAGGGGAGACCGGGGAGCTGTTTTTT.

CDR3 loop: CASSQDRGTGKKNEQFF. CDR3 nucleotide sequence: TGCGCCAGCAGCCAAGATCGGGGGACAGGGAAGAAGAATGAGCAGTTCTTC. This chain connects TRBV4-3 to TRBJ2-1, with 9 nucleotides matching TRBD1. After removal of 0 bases from V and 7 bases from J, the junction contained 10 bases not matched to a gene. Germline V lookup: CDR1 LGHNA, CDR2 YSLEER. This CDR3 is 17 amino acids long.

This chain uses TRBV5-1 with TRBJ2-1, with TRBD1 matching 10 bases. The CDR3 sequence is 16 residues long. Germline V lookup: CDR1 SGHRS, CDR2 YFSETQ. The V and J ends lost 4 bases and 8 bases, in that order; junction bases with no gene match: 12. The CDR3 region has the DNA TGCGCCAGCAGCGGCTGGGGGGGGACAGGGGACCATGAGCAGTTCTTC. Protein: CASSGWGGTGDHEQFF.

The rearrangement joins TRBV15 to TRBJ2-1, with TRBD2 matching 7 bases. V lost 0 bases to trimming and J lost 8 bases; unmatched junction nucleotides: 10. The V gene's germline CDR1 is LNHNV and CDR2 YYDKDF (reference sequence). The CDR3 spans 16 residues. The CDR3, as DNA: TGTGCCACCAGCAGAGAGTTCGCGGGAGAGGCGGATGAGCAGTTCTTC. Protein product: CATSREFAGEADEQFF.

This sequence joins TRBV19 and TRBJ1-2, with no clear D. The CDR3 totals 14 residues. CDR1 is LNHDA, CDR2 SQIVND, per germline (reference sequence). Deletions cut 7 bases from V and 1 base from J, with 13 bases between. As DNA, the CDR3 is TGTGCCAGTACGCGAGCTGAGAGTAACTATGGCTACACCTTC. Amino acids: CASTRAESNYGYTF.

Here the CDR3 DNA reads TGTGCCAGCAGTGAGGCGGAGGCAGATACGCAGTATTTT. It translates to CASSEAEADTQYF. The genes are TRBV6-4 and TRBJ2-3; TRBD2 is a possible D gene (5 bases). CDR1 is MRHNA and CDR2 is SNTAGT in the germline V gene. The V and J ends lost 3 bases and 4 bases respectively, with 8 bases between them. The CDR3 consists of 13 residues.

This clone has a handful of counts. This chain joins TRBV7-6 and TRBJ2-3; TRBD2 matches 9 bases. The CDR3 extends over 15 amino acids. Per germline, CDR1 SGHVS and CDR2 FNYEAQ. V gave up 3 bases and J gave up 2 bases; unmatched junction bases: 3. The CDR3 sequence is CASSFAGGNTDTQYF. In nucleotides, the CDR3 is TGTGCCAGCAGCTTTGCGGGAGGGAACACAGATACGCAGTATTTT.

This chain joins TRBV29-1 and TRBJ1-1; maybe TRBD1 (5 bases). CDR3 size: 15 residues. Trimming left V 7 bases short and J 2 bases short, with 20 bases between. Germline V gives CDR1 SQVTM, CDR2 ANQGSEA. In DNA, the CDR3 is TGCAGCGCCCCGTCCCCCGACAGCCCAAACACTGAAGCTTTCTTT. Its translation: CSAPSPDSPNTEAFF.

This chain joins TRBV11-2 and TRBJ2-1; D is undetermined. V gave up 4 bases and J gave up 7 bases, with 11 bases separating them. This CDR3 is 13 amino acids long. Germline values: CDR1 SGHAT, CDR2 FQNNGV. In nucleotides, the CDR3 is TGTGCCAGCAGCTCGTGGAAGGAAAATGAGCAGTTCTTC. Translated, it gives CASSSWKENEQFF. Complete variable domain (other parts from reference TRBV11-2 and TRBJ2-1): EAGVAQSPRYKIIEKRQSVAFWCNPISGHATLYWYQQILGQGPKLLIQFQNNGVVDDSQLPKDRFSAERLKGVDSTLKIQPAKLEDSAVYLCASSSWKENEQFFGPGTRLTVL.

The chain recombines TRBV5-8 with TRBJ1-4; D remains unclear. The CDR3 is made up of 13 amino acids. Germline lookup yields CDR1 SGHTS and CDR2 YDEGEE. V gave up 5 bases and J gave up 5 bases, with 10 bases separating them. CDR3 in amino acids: CASRRRDNEKLFF. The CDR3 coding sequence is TGTGCCAGCAGGCGCCGAGACAATGAAAAACTGTTTTTT.

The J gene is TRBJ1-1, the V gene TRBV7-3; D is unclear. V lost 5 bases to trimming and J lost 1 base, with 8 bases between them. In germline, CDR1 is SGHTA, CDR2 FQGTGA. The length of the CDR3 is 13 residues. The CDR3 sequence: CASSLQPNTEAFF. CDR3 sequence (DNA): TGTGCCAGCAGCCTTCAACCGAACACTGAAGCTTTCTTT.

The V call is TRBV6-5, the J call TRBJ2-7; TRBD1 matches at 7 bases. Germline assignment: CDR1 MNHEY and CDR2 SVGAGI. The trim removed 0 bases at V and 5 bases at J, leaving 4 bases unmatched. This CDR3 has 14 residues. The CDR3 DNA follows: TGTGCCAGCAGTTACTCCTGGGACAGCCACGAGCAGTACTTC. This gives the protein CASSYSWDSHEQYF.

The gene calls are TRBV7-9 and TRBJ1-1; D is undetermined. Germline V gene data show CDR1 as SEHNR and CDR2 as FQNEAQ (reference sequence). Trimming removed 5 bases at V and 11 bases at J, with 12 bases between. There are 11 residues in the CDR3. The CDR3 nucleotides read TGTGCCAGCAGCGAATCCTGGTTCGCTTTCTTT. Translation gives CASSESWFAFF.

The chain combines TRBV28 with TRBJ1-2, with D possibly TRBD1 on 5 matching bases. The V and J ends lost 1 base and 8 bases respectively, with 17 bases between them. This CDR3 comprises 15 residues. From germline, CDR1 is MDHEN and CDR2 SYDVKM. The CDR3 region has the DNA TGTGCCAGCAGTTTATCCGGGGGAAGGGCGCGAGGCTACACCTTC. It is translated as CASSLSGGRARGYTF.

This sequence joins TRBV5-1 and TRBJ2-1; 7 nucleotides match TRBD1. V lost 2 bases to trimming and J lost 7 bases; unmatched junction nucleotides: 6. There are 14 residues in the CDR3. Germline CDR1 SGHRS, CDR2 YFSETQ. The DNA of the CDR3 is TGCGCCAGCAGCTTCGGGACAGTCCAAAATGAGCAGTTCTTC. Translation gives CASSFGTVQNEQFF.

In nucleotides, the CDR3 is TGTGCCAGCAGCTTTACGGGACAGGGGGGAACTGAAGCTTTCTTT. Its protein product is CASSFTGQGGTEAFF. The chain links TRBV5-5 to TRBJ1-1, with 11 bases aligning to TRBD1. J gave up 5 bases and V 2 bases, and 5 bases lay outside the gene matches. Germline CDR1 is SGHKS and CDR2 is YYEKEE (reference sequence). This CDR3 comprises 15 residues.

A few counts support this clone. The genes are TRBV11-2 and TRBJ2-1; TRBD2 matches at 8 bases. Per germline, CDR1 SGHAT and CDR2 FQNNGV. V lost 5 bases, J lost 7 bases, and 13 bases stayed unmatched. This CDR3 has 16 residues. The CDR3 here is CASSPSREGRRNEQFF. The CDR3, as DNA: TGTGCCAGCAGCCCCTCTCGGGAGGGCCGGCGGAATGAGCAGTTCTTC.

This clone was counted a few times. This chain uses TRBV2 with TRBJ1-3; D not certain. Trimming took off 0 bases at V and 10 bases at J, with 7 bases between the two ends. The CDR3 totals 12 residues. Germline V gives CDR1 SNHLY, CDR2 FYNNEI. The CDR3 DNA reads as TGTGCCAGCAGTGAAGCCATGGGGACCATATATTTT. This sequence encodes CASSEAMGTIYF.